This TCR beta chain was recovered during a study of T-cell reconstitution after alpha-beta-depleted transplantation in children. V dropped 5 bases and J dropped 6 bases, with 17 bases sitting between them. Germline lookup yields CDR1 DFQATT and CDR2 SNEGSKA (reference sequence). The CDR3 sequence is 14 residues long. In its sample, this clonotype was seen a few times. As it was prepared, the TCRbeta library received unique molecular identifiers. One entry per CDR3 protein results from TCRdb running MiXCR on the PCR reads. The sample consists of some 200,000 distinct CDR3 sequences, roughly 14% of them appearing once.

Sample: PBMCs from the stem cell graft donor, taken from the stem cell graft. This sequence joins TRBV20-1 and TRBJ1-5; D may be TRBD1 (6 bases). The clonotype comes from a human donor who donated a stem cell graft to a child with acute lymphoblastic leukemia. This chain's CDR3 is CSAGKPGQSQPQHF. CDR3 nucleotides: TGCAGTGCTGGGAAACCCGGACAGTCTCAGCCCCAGCATTTT.